This is a list of T cell receptor beta chains from one sample in a study of T cell changes during pregnancy in multiple sclerosis. The method was immunoSEQ multiplex PCR; TCRdb's version includes in-frame clones alone and lacks a portion of them. The repertoire has tens of thousands of clones, roughly 91% of them found once; the top ten carry less than 0.85%. The material sequenced was peripheral blood, taken in the third trimester of pregnancy. The receptor set was obtained from a female donor in good health, enrolled as a control in a pregnancy study. Each CDR3 is given with its conserved first and last residue. Each record gives: V gene, CDR3 protein.

TRBV28 CASRPDPGHPEAFF
TRBV7-6 CASSPGQGPYEQYF
TRBV7-9 CASRTETGGYGYTF
TRBV27 CASSGGGYQETQYF
TRBV6-5 CASLSGGAKNEQFF
TRBV5-6 CASSLATGSQTF
TRBV4-2 CASSQEARGEKLFF
TRBV5-1 CASSFNVVGQGGNEQFF
TRBV5-6 CASSFWTGLKSSYEQYF
TRBV7-6 CASSLGVGGEQYF
TRBV27 CASSLRVGPTDTQYF
TRBV10-3 CASAGTDNQPQHF
TRBV28 CASSLGTGGRWAFF
TRBV6-5 CASSRHGGWETQYF
TRBV28 CASSLGLAGLTGELFF
TRBV6-5 CASYKSGGGSYEQYF
TRBV4-1 CASSQYPREGNTIYF
TRBV5-1 CASSLGTGAGAPYGYTF
TRBV27 CASSLLETGGAGGYTF
TRBV18 CASSPLDSWGSGNTIYF
TRBV7-8 CASSFWVSSGSNQPQHF
TRBV27 CASSRTGTSGGHGTQYF
TRBV11-2 CASSRSEQTYGYTF
TRBV13 CASSPSGGAQDTQYF
TRBV7-2 CASSLLAQGVGSQPQHF
TRBV5-1 CASSLVQGAGYEQYF
TRBV5-1 CASSLDGSTEAFF
TRBV5-6 CASSLGGAVQETQYF
TRBV9 CASSAKTSGSTDTQYF
TRBV11-2 CASSFYKQGSDEQFF
TRBV27 CASSLGGSVSNQPQHF
TRBV7-2 CASSLSGTVDEQYF
TRBV28 CASSLYASGSGELFF